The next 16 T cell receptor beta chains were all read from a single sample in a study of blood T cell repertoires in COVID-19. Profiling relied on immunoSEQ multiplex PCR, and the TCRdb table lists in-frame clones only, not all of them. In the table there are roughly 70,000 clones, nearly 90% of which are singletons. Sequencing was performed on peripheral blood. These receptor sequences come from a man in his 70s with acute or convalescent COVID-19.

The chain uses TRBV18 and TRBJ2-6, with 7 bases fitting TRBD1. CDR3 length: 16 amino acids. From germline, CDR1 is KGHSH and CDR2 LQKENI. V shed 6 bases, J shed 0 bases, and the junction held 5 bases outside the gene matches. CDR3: CASSTGARSGANVLTF. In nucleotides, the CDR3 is TGTGCCAGCTCTACAGGGGCCCGCTCTGGGGCCAACGTCCTGACTTTC.

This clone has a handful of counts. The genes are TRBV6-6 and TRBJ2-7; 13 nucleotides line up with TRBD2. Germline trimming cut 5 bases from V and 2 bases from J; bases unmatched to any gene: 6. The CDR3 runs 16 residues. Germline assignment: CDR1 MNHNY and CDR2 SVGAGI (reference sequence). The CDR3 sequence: CASSRGLAGRPYEQYF. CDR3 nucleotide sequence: TGTGCCAGCAGTCGGGGACTAGCGGGGAGGCCCTACGAGCAGTACTTC.

The CDR3 protein is CATSRLVGSGGLHNEQFF. DNA for the CDR3: TGTGCCACCAGCAGGCTCGTAGGTAGCGGGGGGTTGCACAATGAGCAGTTCTTC. The gene calls are TRBV15 and TRBJ2-1; 10 bases fit TRBD2. Germline CDR1 is LNHNV and CDR2 is YYDKDF (reference sequence). This CDR3 region has 18 residues. The junction had 13 bases not matched to a gene; V was cut back by 3 bases and J by 5 bases.

The CDR3: CASSPNLILNREAFF. The CDR3, as DNA: TGTGCCAGCAGCCCCAATTTGATCTTAAATCGGGAAGCTTTCTTT. The rearrangement links TRBV14 to TRBJ1-1; D is uncertain. CDR3 length equals 15 residues. Germline CDR1 is SGHDN and CDR2 is FVKESK. Trimming shortened V by 4 bases and J by 8 bases, and 20 bases separated the two germline ends.

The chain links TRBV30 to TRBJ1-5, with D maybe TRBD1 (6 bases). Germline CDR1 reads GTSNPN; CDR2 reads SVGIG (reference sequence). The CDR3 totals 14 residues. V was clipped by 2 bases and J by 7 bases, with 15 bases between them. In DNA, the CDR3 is TGTGCCTGGAGTTTCGGACAGTTTGGCCAGCCCCAGCATTTT. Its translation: CAWSFGQFGQPQHF.

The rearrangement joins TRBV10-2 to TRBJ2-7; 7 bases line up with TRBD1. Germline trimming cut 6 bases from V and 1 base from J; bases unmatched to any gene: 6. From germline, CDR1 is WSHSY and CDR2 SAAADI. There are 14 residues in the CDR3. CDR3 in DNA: TGCGCCAGCAGCGAGACAGGGTGGTCCTACGAGCAGTACTTC. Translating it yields CASSETGWSYEQYF.

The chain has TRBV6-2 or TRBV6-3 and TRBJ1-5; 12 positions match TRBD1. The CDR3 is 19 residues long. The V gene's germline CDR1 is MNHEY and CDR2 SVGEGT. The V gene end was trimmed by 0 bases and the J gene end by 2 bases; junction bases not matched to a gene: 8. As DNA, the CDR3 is TGTGCCAGCAGTTACTCGATGGGACAGGGGGCTTTTGGCAATCAGCCCCAGCATTTT. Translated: CASSYSMGQGAFGNQPQHF.

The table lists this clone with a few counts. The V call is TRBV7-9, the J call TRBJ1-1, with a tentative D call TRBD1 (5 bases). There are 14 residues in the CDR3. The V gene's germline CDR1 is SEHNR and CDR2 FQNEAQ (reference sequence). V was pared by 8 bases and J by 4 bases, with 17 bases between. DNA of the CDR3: TGTGCCAGCGCCGTGCGGGGGGAGGTCACTGAAGCTTTCTTT. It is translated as CASAVRGEVTEAFF.

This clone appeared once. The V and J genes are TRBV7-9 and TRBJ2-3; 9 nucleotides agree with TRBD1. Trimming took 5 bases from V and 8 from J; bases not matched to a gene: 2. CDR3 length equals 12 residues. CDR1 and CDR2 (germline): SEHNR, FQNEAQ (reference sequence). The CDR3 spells CASSPTGGTQYF. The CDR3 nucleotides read TGTGCCAGCAGCCCGACAGGGGGTACGCAGTATTTT.

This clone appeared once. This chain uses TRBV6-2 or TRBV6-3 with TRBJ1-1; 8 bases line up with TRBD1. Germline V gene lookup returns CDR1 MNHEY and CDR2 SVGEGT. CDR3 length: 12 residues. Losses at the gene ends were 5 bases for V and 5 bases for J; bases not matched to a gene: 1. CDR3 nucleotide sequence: TGTGCCAGCAGTCGACAGGGGACTGAAGCTTTCTTT. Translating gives CASSRQGTEAFF.

The CDR3 coding sequence is TGTGCCAGCAGCCGGGACAGGTCTCCTACAGATACGCAGTATTTT. Encoded protein: CASSRDRSPTDTQYF. The gene calls are TRBV6-5 and TRBJ2-3, with 8 bases identical to TRBD1. The trim removed 6 bases at V and 3 bases at J, leaving 8 bases unmatched. Germline values: CDR1 MNHEY, CDR2 SVGAGI. The CDR3 loop spans 15 amino acids.

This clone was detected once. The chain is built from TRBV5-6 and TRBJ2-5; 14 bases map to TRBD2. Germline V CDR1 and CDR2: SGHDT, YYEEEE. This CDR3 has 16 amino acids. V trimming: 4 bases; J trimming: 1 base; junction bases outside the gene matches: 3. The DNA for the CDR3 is TGTGCCAGCAGCCCGGGACTAGCGGGGGCCCAAGAGACCCAGTACTTC. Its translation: CASSPGLAGAQETQYF.

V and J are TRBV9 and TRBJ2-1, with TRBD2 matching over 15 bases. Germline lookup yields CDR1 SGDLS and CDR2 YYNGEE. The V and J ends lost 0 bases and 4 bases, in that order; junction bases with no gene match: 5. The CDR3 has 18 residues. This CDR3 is CASSVGTSGGAGYNEQFF. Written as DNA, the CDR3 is TGTGCCAGCAGCGTAGGGACTAGCGGGGGGGCCGGGTACAATGAGCAGTTCTTC.

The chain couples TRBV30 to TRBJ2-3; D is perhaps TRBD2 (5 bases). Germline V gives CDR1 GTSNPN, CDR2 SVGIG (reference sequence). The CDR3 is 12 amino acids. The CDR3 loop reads CACMTTTDTQYF. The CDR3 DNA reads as TGTGCGTGCATGACTACCACAGATACGCAGTATTTT.

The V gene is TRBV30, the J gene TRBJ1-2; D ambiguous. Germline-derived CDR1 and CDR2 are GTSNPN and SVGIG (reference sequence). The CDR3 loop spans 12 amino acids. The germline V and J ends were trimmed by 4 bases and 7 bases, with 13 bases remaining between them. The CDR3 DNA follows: TGTGCCTGGACGACATTCAGCAGTGGCTACACCTTC. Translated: CAWTTFSSGYTF.

The chain's CDR3 is CASSLGGGYLARTDTQYF. CDR3 sequence (DNA): TGTGCCAGCAGCTTAGGAGGAGGCTACCTGGCCCGCACAGATACGCAGTATTTT. The chain has TRBV7-6 and TRBJ2-3; D is possibly TRBD2 (5 bases). CDR3 size: 18 residues. Per the germline V gene, CDR1 is SGHVS and CDR2 is FNYEAQ. Trimming stripped 1 base from V and 1 base from J, with 18 bases between. The full variable domain, completed using reference TRBV7-6 and TRBJ2-3, is GAGVSQSPRYKVTKRGQDVALRCDPISGHVSLYWYRQALGQGPEFLTYFNYEAQQDKSGLPNDRFSAERPEGSISTLTIQRTEQRDSAMYRCASSLGGGYLARTDTQYFGPGTRLTVL.